What follows are 5 T cell receptor beta chains derived from one specimen sequenced in a study of blood T cell repertoires in COVID-19 (dated by TCRdb to 2020 to 2022). The library was produced with the immunoSEQ multiplex PCR assay. TCRdb's version of the immuneACCESS table is confined to in-frame rearrangements and falls short of the full clone set. An unresolved V gene accounts for under half of the shortfall where checked; the remainder is of unknown origin. In this sample the table shows 150,000 to 200,000 clones, under 85% of which occur a single time. The ten largest clones take up 6.5% to 7.5% of the sample. The sample was peripheral blood. These receptors all stem from a man older than 75 with COVID-19, enrolled during active disease.

The genes are TRBV4-1 and TRBJ1-5, with 7 positions matching TRBD1. CDR1 and CDR2 from the germline V gene are MGHRA and YSYEKL. The CDR3 has 16 amino acids. After removal of 1 base from V and 2 bases from J, the junction contained 5 bases not matched to a gene. For the CDR3, the DNA is TGCGCCAGCAGCCAAGGCATAGGGGGCCGCAATCAGCCCCAGCATTTT. Translating gives CASSQGIGGRNQPQHF.

The genes are TRBV5-1 and TRBJ2-3, with 11 bases that match TRBD2. This CDR3 is built from 15 residues. Germline CDR1 SGHRS, CDR2 YFSETQ. Trimming removed 4 bases from V and 4 bases from J; junction bases left unmatched: 5. This CDR3 is CASSQTSGGSDTQYF. The CDR3 bases are TGCGCCAGCAGCCAAACTAGCGGGGGATCAGATACGCAGTATTTT.

This chain uses TRBV11-3 with TRBJ2-7, with 7 positions matching TRBD1. The CDR3 runs to 15 residues. After removal of 5 bases from V and 1 base from J, the junction contained 8 bases not matched to a gene. Germline CDR1 reads SGHNT; CDR2 reads YENEEA. The CDR3 coding sequence is TGTGCCAGCAGCCCCCCTGGACAGGTATCCTACGAGCAGTACTTC. It specifies CASSPPGQVSYEQYF.

The chain combines TRBV27 with TRBJ2-3, with D possibly TRBD2 on 5 matching bases. This CDR3 contains 13 residues. Trimming stripped 5 bases from V and 6 bases from J, with 12 bases between. Per the germline V gene, CDR1 is MNHEY and CDR2 is SMNVEV (reference sequence). The CDR3 coding sequence is TGTGCCAGCAGTCCTAGAGGGCCGGATACGCAGTATTTT. Translated, it gives CASSPRGPDTQYF.

This chain links TRBV19 with TRBJ2-6; TRBD1 matches 9 bases. Germline CDR1 is LNHDA and CDR2 is SQIVND (reference sequence). V lost 5 bases and J lost 3; bases outside the gene matches: 8. The CDR3 length is 17 residues. CDR3 protein: CASSEQGAGYGANVLTF. CDR3 nucleotide sequence: TGTGCCAGTAGTGAACAGGGGGCGGGGTATGGGGCCAACGTCCTGACTTTC.